The clone carrying this T cell receptor (beta chain) appeared many times. This sample was taken from a study of cytomegalovirus exposure and HLA in healthy donors. Germline CDR1 PRHDT, CDR2 FYEKMQ (reference sequence). V lost 4 bases to trimming and J lost 8 bases; unmatched junction nucleotides: 5. CDR3 length equals 13 residues. The repertoire was sequenced with immunoSEQ multiplex PCR; TCRdb's copy has only in-frame clones and lacks some. There are some 240,000 clones in the sample; around 78% occur only once, and roughly 5.7% lies in the top ten. Specimen: PBMCs. The origin of this receptor is a woman aged 18-35 years in good health and CMV-seronegative. The chain recombines TRBV13 with TRBJ1-2; 9 bases match TRBD1. Here the CDR3 DNA reads TGTGCCAGCAGCTCGCGGACAGGGGACGGCTACACCTTC. This sequence encodes CASSSRTGDGYTF.